This note documents a single T cell receptor beta chain sequence. This sample is part of a study of cytomegalovirus exposure and HLA in healthy donors. The CDR3 has 16 amino acids. The V and J ends lost 0 bases and 2 bases, in that order; junction bases with no gene match: 7. The germline gives CDR1 GTSNPN, CDR2 SVGIG (reference sequence). PCR amplification relied on 60 Vbeta primers (plus 13 Jbeta primers). Only in-frame clones appear in the TCRdb table, and some are missing; sequencing was by immunoSEQ multiplex PCR. The data contain roughly 150,000 clones, 80% to 85% of them singletons. This sequence joins TRBV30 and TRBJ2-5, with TRBD2 matching over 9 bases. Sequencing input: PBMCs. The receptor comes from a male donor in good health and CMV-seropositive. This CDR3 is CAWSVTRGGKQETQYF. The CDR3 DNA sequence: TGTGCCTGGAGTGTAACGCGGGGGGGCAAACAAGAGACCCAGTACTTC.